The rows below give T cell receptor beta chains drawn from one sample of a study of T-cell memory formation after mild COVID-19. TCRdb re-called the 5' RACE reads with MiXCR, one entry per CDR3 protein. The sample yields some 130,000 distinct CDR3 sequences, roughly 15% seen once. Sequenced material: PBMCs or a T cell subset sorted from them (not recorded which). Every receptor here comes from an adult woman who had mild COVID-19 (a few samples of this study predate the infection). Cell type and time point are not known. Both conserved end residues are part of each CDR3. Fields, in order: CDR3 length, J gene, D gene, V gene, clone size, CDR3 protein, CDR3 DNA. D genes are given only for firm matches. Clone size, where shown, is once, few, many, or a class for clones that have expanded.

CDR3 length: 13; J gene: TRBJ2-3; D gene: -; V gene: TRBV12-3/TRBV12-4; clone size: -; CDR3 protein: CASSLISTDTQYF; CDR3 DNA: TGTGCCAGCAGTTTAATAAGCACAGATACGCAGTATTTT
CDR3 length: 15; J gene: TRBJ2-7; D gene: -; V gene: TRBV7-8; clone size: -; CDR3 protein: CASSLDYGTSYEQYF; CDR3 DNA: TGTGCCAGCAGCTTAGATTACGGGACCTCCTACGAGCAGTACTTC
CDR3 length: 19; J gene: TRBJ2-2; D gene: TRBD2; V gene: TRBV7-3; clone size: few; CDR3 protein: CASSLRFSALAGVSGELFF; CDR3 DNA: TGTGCCAGCAGCTTAAGATTCTCAGCACTAGCGGGAGTGTCCGGGGAGCTGTTTTTT
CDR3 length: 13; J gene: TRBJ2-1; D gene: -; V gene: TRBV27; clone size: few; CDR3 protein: CASSYSRVTEQFF; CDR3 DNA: TGTGCCAGCAGTTACAGCAGGGTCACTGAGCAGTTCTTC
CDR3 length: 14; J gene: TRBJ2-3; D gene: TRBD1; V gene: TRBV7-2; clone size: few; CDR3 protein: CASSLTTGPDTQYF; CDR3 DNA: TGTGCCAGCAGCCTAACGACAGGGCCAGATACGCAGTATTTT
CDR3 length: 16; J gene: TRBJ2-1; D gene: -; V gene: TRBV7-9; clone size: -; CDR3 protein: CASSWRGAREGNEQFF; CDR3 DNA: TGTGCCAGCAGCTGGCGAGGGGCCCGAGAGGGTAATGAGCAGTTCTTC
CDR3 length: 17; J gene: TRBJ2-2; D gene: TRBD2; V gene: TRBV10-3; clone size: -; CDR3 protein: CAISGSSGRENTGELFF; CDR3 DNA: TGTGCCATCAGTGGGAGTAGCGGGAGGGAGAACACCGGGGAGCTGTTTTTT
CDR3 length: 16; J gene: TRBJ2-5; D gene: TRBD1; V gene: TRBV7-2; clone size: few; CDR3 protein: CASSRRDRGYQETQYF; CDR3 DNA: TGTGCCAGCAGCCGCCGGGACAGGGGATACCAAGAGACCCAGTACTTC
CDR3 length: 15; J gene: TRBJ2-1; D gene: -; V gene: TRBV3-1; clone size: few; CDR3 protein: CASSQDAGPYNEQFF; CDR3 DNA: TGTGCCAGCAGCCAAGATGCGGGCCCTTACAATGAGCAGTTCTTC
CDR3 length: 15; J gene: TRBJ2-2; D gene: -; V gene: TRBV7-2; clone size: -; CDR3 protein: CASSLGGGNTGELFF; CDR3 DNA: TGTGCCAGCAGCTTAGGAGGGGGTAACACCGGGGAGCTGTTTTTT
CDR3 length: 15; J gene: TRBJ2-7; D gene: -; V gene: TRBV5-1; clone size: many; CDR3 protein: CASSPDSRQTYEQYF; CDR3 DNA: TGCGCCAGCAGCCCGGACTCCCGTCAAACCTACGAGCAGTACTTC
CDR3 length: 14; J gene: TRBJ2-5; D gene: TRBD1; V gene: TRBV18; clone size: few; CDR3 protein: CASSPTRQGETQYF; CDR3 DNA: TGTGCCAGCTCACCCACGAGACAGGGCGAGACCCAGTACTTC
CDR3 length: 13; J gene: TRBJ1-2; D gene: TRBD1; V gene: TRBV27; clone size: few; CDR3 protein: CASSLTGSYGYTF; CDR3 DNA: TGTGCCAGCAGTCTGACAGGGTCCTATGGCTACACCTTC
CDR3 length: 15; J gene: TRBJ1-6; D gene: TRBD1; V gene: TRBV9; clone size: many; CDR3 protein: CASSVGTGFNSPLHF; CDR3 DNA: TGTGCCAGCAGCGTAGGGACAGGGTTCAATTCACCCCTCCACTTT
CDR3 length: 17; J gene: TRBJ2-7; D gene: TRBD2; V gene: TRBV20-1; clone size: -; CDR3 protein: CSARVNEVTSGSYEQYF; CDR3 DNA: TGCAGTGCTAGAGTGAATGAAGTTACTAGCGGATCCTACGAGCAGTACTTC
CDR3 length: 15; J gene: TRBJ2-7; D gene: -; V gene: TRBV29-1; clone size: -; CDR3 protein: CSVEASGGRIYEQYF; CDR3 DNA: TGCAGCGTTGAAGCTTCGGGGGGCAGGATCTACGAGCAGTACTTC
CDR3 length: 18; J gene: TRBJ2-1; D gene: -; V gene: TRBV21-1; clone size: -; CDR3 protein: CASSSPNTTGDYYNEQFF; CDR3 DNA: TGTGCCAGCAGCTCACCAAATACCACAGGGGACTACTACAATGAGCAGTTCTTC
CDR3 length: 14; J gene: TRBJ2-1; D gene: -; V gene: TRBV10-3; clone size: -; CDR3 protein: CAISRGMDYNEQFF; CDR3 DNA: TGTGCCATCAGTCGAGGTATGGACTACAATGAGCAGTTCTTC
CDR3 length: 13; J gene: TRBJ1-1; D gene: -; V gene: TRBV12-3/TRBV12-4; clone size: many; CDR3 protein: CASGVSGGTEAFF; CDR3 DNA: TGTGCCAGCGGGGTGTCCGGAGGCACTGAAGCTTTCTTT
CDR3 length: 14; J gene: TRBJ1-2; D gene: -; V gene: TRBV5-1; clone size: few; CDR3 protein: CASSLVGNNYGYTF; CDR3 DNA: TGCGCCAGCAGCTTGGTGGGGAACAACTATGGCTACACCTTC
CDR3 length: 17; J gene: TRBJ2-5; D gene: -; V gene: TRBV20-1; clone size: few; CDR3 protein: CSASPSARVIPQETQYF; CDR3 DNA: TGCAGTGCTAGCCCCTCCGCCAGGGTTATCCCACAAGAGACCCAGTACTTC
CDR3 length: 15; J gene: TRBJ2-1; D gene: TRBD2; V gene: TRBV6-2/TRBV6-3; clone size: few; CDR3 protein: CASSLGREGQNEQFF; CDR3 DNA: TGTGCCAGCAGTTTGGGGCGGGAGGGCCAAAATGAGCAGTTCTTC
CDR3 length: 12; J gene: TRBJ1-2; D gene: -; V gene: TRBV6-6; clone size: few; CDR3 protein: CASSLTGTGYTF; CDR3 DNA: TGTGCCAGCAGTTTGACCGGGACCGGCTACACCTTC
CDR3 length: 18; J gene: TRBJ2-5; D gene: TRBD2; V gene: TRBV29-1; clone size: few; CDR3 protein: CSVEDRGLAGGRGETQYF; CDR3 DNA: TGCAGCGTTGAAGATAGGGGACTAGCGGGGGGCCGGGGAGAGACCCAGTACTTC
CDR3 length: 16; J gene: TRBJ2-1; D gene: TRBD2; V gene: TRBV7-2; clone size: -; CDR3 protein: CASSRVAGPSREEQFF; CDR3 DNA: TGTGCCAGCAGCAGAGTAGCGGGACCCTCTAGGGAAGAGCAGTTCTTC
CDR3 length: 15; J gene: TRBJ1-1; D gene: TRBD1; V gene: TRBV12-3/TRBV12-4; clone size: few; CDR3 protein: CASRRGQAVVTEAFF; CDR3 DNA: TGTGCCAGCAGACGTGGACAGGCGGTGGTCACTGAAGCTTTCTTT
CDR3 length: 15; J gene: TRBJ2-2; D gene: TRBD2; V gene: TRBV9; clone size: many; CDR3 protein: CASSVSGKDTGELFF; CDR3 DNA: TGTGCCAGCAGCGTTAGCGGGAAAGACACCGGGGAGCTGTTTTTT
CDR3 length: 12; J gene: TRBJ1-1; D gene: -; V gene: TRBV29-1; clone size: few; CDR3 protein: CSVGPGNTEAFF; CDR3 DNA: TGCAGCGTTGGTCCGGGGAACACTGAAGCTTTCTTT
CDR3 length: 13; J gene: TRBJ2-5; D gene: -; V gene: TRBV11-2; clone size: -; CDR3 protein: CASSLHLGETQYF; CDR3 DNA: TGTGCCAGCAGCCTCCACTTGGGGGAGACCCAGTACTTC
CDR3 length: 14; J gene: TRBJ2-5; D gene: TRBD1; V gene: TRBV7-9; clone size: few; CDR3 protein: CASSSTGIGETQYF; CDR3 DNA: TGTGCCAGCAGCTCGACAGGGATTGGAGAGACCCAGTACTTC
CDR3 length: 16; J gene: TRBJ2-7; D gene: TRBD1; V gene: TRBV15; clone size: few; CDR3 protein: CATSRAGTGDLYEQYF; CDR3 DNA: TGTGCCACCAGCAGGGCCGGGACAGGGGATTTGTACGAGCAGTACTTC
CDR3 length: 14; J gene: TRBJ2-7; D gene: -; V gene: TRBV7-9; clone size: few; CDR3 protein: CASSLQGMGYEQYF; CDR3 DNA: TGTGCCAGCAGCTTACAGGGGATGGGCTACGAGCAGTACTTC
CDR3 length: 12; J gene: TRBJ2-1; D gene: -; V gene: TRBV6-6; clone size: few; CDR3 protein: CASGFSRVEQFF; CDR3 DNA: TGTGCCAGCGGATTCTCCCGGGTAGAGCAGTTCTTC
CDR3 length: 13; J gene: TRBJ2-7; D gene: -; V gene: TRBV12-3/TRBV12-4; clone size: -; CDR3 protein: CASSETGTYEQYF; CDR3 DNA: TGTGCCAGCAGTGAGACTGGTACCTACGAGCAGTACTTC
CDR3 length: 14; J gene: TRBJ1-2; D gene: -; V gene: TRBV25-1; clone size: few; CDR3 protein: CASSERGRARGYTF; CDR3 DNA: TGTGCCAGCAGTGAACGCGGCAGGGCGAGGGGCTACACCTTC
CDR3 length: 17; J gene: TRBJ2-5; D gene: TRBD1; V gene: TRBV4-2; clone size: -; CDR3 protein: CASSQEVGQGGRETQYF; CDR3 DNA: TGTGCCAGCAGCCAAGAGGTGGGACAGGGTGGTCGGGAGACCCAGTACTTC
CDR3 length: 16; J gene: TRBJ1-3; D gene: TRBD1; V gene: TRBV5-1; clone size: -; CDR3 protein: CASSAGTVRSGNTIYF; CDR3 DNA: TGCGCCAGCAGCGCTGGGACAGTTCGATCTGGAAACACCATATATTTT
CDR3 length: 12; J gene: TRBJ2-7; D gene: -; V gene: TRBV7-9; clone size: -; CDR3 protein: CASSSLGLEQYF; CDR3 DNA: TGTGCCAGCAGCTCCCTAGGTCTCGAGCAGTACTTC
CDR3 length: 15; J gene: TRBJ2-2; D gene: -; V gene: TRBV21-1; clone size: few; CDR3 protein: CASTLNGPDTGELFF; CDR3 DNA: TGTGCCAGCACCTTAAACGGACCGGACACCGGGGAGCTGTTTTTT
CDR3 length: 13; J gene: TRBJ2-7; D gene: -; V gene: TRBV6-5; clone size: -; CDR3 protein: CASVGTPAYEQYF; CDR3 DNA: TGTGCCAGCGTTGGCACACCAGCCTACGAGCAGTACTTC
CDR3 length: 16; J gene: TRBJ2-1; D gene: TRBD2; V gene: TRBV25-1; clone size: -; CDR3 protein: CASSESTIAGRNEQFF; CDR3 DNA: TGTGCCAGCAGTGAATCTACGATAGCGGGACGGAATGAGCAGTTCTTC
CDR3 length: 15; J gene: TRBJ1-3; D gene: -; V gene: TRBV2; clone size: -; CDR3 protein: CASSATEFSGNTIYF; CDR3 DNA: TGTGCCAGCAGTGCCACAGAGTTCTCTGGAAACACCATATATTTT
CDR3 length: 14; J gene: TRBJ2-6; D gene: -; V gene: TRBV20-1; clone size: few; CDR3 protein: CSARGAAGANVLTF; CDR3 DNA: TGCAGTGCCAGGGGCGCGGCGGGGGCCAACGTCCTGACTTTC
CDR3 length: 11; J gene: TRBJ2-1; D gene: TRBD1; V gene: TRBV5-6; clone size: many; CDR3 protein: CASSMTGEWFF; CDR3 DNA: TGTGCCAGCAGCATGACAGGGGAATGGTTCTTC
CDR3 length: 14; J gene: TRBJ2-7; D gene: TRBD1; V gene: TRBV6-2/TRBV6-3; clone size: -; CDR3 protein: CASTDDRERHEQYF; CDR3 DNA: TGTGCCAGCACCGACGACAGGGAACGACACGAGCAGTACTTC
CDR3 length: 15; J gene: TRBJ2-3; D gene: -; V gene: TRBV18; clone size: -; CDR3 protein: CASSLGLGAADTQYF; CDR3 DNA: TGTGCCAGCTCCCTGGGGCTAGGGGCGGCGGATACGCAGTATTTT
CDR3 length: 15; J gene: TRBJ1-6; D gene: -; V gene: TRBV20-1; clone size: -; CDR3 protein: CSARDGGEGNSPLHF; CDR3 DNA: TGCAGTGCTAGAGATGGTGGGGAAGGCAATTCACCCCTCCACTTT
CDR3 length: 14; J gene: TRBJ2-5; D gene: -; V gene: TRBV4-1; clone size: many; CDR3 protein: CASSLTRGQETQYF; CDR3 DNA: TGCGCCAGCAGCCTCACCCGAGGGCAAGAGACCCAGTACTTC
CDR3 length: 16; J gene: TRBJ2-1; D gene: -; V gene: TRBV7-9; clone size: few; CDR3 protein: CASSPPAGSRNNEQFF; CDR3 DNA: TGTGCCAGCAGCCCCCCCGCCGGGAGTAGGAACAATGAGCAGTTCTTC
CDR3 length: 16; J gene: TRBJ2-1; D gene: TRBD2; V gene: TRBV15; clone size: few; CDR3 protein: CATSRVSGGAYNEQFF; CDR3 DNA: TGTGCCACCAGCAGAGTAAGCGGGGGGGCCTACAATGAGCAGTTCTTC
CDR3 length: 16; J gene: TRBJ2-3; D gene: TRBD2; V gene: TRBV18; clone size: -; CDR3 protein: CASSPNGRAGGDTQYF; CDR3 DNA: TGTGCCAGCTCACCAAACGGGAGGGCCGGTGGAGATACGCAGTATTTT
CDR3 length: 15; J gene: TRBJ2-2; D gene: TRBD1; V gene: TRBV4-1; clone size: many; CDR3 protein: CASSHPGTGAGELFF; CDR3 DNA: TGCGCCAGCAGCCACCCCGGGACAGGGGCCGGGGAGCTGTTTTTT
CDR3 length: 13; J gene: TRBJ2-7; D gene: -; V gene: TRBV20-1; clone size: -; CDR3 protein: CSARDVEMKRQYF; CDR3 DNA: TGCAGTGCTAGAGATGTTGAAATGAAGAGGCAGTACTTC
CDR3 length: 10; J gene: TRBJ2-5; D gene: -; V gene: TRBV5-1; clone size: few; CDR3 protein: CASSFGGQYF; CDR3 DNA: TGCGCCAGCAGCTTTGGGGGGCAGTACTTC